Described below is a single TCR beta chain sequence and its context. The sample has other DNA sequences that encode this CDR3 too. The data belong to a study of control samples from healthy donors and cancer patients. This CDR3 comprises 13 residues. V lost 2 bases and J lost 1, with 5 bases in between. Per the germline V gene, CDR1 is MNHEY and CDR2 is SMNVEV (reference sequence). Only in-frame clones appear in the TCRdb table, and some are missing; sequencing was by immunoSEQ multiplex PCR. Of around 150,000 clones listed, nearly 96% are singletons. The sequence was obtained from a woman in her thirties in good health. The chain recombines TRBV27 with TRBJ1-1, with a weak D call TRBD1 (5 bases). The specimen was blood. CDR3 DNA sequence: TGTGCCAGCAGTTTAGGGGGGAACACTGAAGCTTTCTTT. This encodes CASSLGGNTEAFF.